This T cell receptor beta chain was found in a study of shared clonotypes between healthy human individuals. The donors, all of them Caucasian adults, lived in Nashville, Tennessee. The authors divided CD4+ cells into CD45RA+ naive and CD45RA-negative memory subsets. The CDR3 contains 13 residues. V shed 5 bases, J shed 9 bases, and the junction held 5 bases outside the gene matches. Germline V gives CDR1 ENHRY, CDR2 SYGVKD. TCRdb keeps only in-frame clones here, not all; method: immunoSEQ multiplex PCR. This table has around 2.1 million clones, almost 96% appearing once. The chain links TRBV10-3 to TRBJ1-5; 9 positions match TRBD1. Specimen: naive CD4+ T cells sorted from blood. Subset of the sample: CD45RA+ positively selected. This TCR derives from a man between 18 and 35 years old in good health. CDR3 residues: CAISLGTGLPQHF. The CDR3 nucleotides read TGTGCCATCAGTTTAGGGACAGGGCTGCCCCAGCATTTT.